A selection of T cell receptor beta chains follows, all from one sample in a study of blood T cell repertoires in COVID-19. Method: immunoSEQ multiplex PCR; TCRdb's copy keeps in-frame clones and lacks some. This table holds 60,000 to 80,000 clones, around 89% found once. Sequencing was performed on peripheral blood. These receptors all stem from a woman in her sixties or seventies with COVID-19, enrolled during active disease. Each CDR3 is given with its conserved first and last residue. Each record gives: V gene, D gene, clone size, J gene, CDR3 DNA, CDR3 protein. The D gene is left open where the match is weak. The size field is filled for only some rows; it gives once, few, many or a size class.

TRBV7-2,TRBD2,-,TRBJ2-7,TGTGCCAGCAGCTTCAGAGGTGGTAGCGGGAGTTCCTCCTACGAGCAGTACTTC,CASSFRGGSGSSSYEQYF
TRBV30,TRBD2,-,TRBJ2-5,TGTGCCTGGAGTACTAGCGGGAGAGGGGGGACCCGGGCCCAGTACTTC,CAWSTSGRGGTRAQYF
TRBV18,TRBD2,-,TRBJ2-7,TGTGCCAGCTCACCGGCGGGGCTAGCGGGAGACGAGCAGTACTTC,CASSPAGLAGDEQYF
TRBV29-1,-,-,TRBJ1-4,TGCAGCGTTGGGGGAGAAGGACATGAAAAACTGTTTTTT,CSVGGEGHEKLFF
TRBV18,TRBD2,-,TRBJ2-3,TGTGCCAGCTCACCGGGACTAGGAGTGGGTACGCAGTATTTT,CASSPGLGVGTQYF
TRBV30,TRBD1,-,TRBJ2-7,TGTGCCTGGAGCTCGATACAGGGGGCGCGGAATGTGCAGTACTTC,CAWSSIQGARNVQYF
TRBV9,-,-,TRBJ1-1,TGTGCCAGCAGCGTAGGGGGACGGGAGGAAGCTTTCTTT,CASSVGGREEAFF
TRBV19,TRBD1,-,TRBJ1-1,TGTGCCAGTAGTATGGGACAGGTGAACACTGAAGCTTTCTTT,CASSMGQVNTEAFF
TRBV6-5,-,-,TRBJ1-5,TGTGCCAGCAGTTACGGCGGAGTCAATCAGCCCCAGCATTTT,CASSYGGVNQPQHF
TRBV5-4,-,-,TRBJ1-1,TGTGCCAGCAGCTTGACAAAGAACACTGAAGCTTTCTTT,CASSLTKNTEAFF
TRBV4-1,-,-,TRBJ2-7,TGCGCCAGCAGCGGGCTCGTAATCAGCGAGCAGTACTTC,CASSGLVISEQYF
TRBV24-1,-,-,TRBJ1-5,TGTGCCACCAGTCCGGACAGTCATCAGCCCCAGCATTTT,CATSPDSHQPQHF
TRBV28,TRBD1,-,TRBJ2-1,TGTGCCAGCAGTCGGGGGGACAGGGGGTGGAATGAGCAGTTCTTC,CASSRGDRGWNEQFF
TRBV11-2,TRBD1,-,TRBJ1-2,TGTGCCAGCAGCCAGACAGGGGGAAACTATGGCTACACCTTC,CASSQTGGNYGYTF
TRBV5-4,-,-,TRBJ1-1,TGTGCCAGCAGCAGAGTGCCGAACACTGAAGCTTTCTTT,CASSRVPNTEAFF
TRBV4-3,TRBD1,once,TRBJ2-7,TGCGCCAGCAGCCAAGATTTGGGACAGGGGCTCGAGCAGTACTTC,CASSQDLGQGLEQYF
TRBV28,-,-,TRBJ2-7,TGTGCCAGCACCATCAGTGGGGGACTTCCTGGGGAGCAGTACTTC,CASTISGGLPGEQYF
TRBV7-2,TRBD1,-,TRBJ1-5,TGTGCCAGCAGCTTAGGGGGACAGCCGAATCAGCCCCAGCATTTT,CASSLGGQPNQPQHF
TRBV6-5,-,-,TRBJ2-3,TGTGCCAGCAGCCACAGGGACCTCACAGATACGCAGTATTTT,CASSHRDLTDTQYF
TRBV6-2/TRBV6-3,-,-,TRBJ1-2,TGTGCCAGCAGTTACATTTCAACGCGGGAGTACTATGGCTACACCTTC,CASSYISTREYYGYTF
TRBV10-3,-,once,TRBJ2-3,TGTGCCATCGGGGTCGTAGGGGGAATTGGCACAGATACGCAGTATTTT,CAIGVVGGIGTDTQYF
TRBV27,-,-,TRBJ1-2,TGTGCCAGCAGTTGGACATCGAACTATGGCTACACCTTC,CASSWTSNYGYTF
TRBV13,TRBD2,-,TRBJ2-2,TGTGCCAGCAGGGGAGCGGGATTGAACACCGGGGAGCTGTTTTTT,CASRGAGLNTGELFF
TRBV7-2,TRBD1,-,TRBJ1-6,TGTGCCAGCAGCCGCCGGACAGGGTGGAATTCACCCCTCCACTTT,CASSRRTGWNSPLHF
TRBV19,TRBD1,-,TRBJ1-5,TGTGCCAGTAGTTTAGGGACAGGGAATCAGCCCCAGCATTTT,CASSLGTGNQPQHF
TRBV19,-,-,TRBJ1-6,TGTGCCAGTAGTCCTGGGGGGGGGACCCTCCACTTT,CASSPGGGTLHF
TRBV5-1,TRBD2,-,TRBJ2-7,TGCGCCAGCAGCGAAACTAGCGTCTACGAGCAGTACTTC,CASSETSVYEQYF
TRBV28,-,many,TRBJ2-1,TGTGCCAGCAGTTTTTGGCCTAGCCTTAGCTCCTACAATGAGCAGTTCTTC,CASSFWPSLSSYNEQFF
TRBV2,-,-,TRBJ1-2,TGTGCCAGCAGTGAGAGGGGGAATCCCTATGGCTACACCTTC,CASSERGNPYGYTF
TRBV15,-,-,TRBJ1-6,TGTGCCACCAGCAGAGTCATAGGGGCCGATTCACCCCTCCACTTT,CATSRVIGADSPLHF
TRBV19,-,-,TRBJ2-2,TGTGCCAGTAGTACCCCTGGGGGCCACAACACCGGGGAGCTGTTTTTT,CASSTPGGHNTGELFF
TRBV7-6,TRBD2,-,TRBJ2-1,TGTGCCAGCAGCTTAGCGGGGGGGACCTCCAATGAGCAGTTCTTC,CASSLAGGTSNEQFF
TRBV30,-,few,TRBJ1-2,TGTGCCTGGAGTTTAGGGGGTAACTATGGCTACACCTTC,CAWSLGGNYGYTF
TRBV19,TRBD1,-,TRBJ2-3,TGTGCCAGTAGTATTGCGGGACAGGGTCCAGATACGCAGTATTTT,CASSIAGQGPDTQYF
TRBV28,TRBD1,-,TRBJ1-6,TGTGCCAGCAGTCCAGGGGGCGGGAATTCACCCCTCCACTTT,CASSPGGGNSPLHF
TRBV5-4,-,-,TRBJ2-3,TGTGCCAGCAGCTTGGCAGGGATTGTCGGTGGCACAGATACGCAGTATTTT,CASSLAGIVGGTDTQYF
TRBV7-9,TRBD1,-,TRBJ1-2,TGTGCCAGCAGCCGCGGGACAGGGGAGTCTGGCTACACCTTC,CASSRGTGESGYTF
TRBV27,TRBD2,-,TRBJ2-1,TGTGCCAGCAGCCGCCTAGCGGGGTACAATGAGCAGTTCTTC,CASSRLAGYNEQFF
TRBV5-1,TRBD2,-,TRBJ2-5,TGCGCCAGCAGCTTGACTGGACTAGCGGGACTTCAAGAGACCCAGTACTTC,CASSLTGLAGLQETQYF
TRBV30,-,-,TRBJ1-3,TGTGCCTGGGCCGTTAGCTCTGGAAACACCATATATTTT,CAWAVSSGNTIYF
TRBV5-8,-,-,TRBJ2-2,TGTGCCAGCACCCCGCCAGGGGACACCGGGGAGCTGTTTTTT,CASTPPGDTGELFF
TRBV5-8,TRBD1,-,TRBJ2-7,TGTGCCAGCAGCTCGGGACAGCCCTTAACGGGCGAGCAGTACTTC,CASSSGQPLTGEQYF
TRBV4-1,-,-,TRBJ2-3,TGCGCCAGCAGCCAGCGTAGTTGGGATACGCAGTATTTT,CASSQRSWDTQYF
TRBV6-1,-,-,TRBJ2-4,TGTGCCAGCAGTGAAAGGGCGGGACAGTCTAGCGCCAAAAACATTCAGTACTTC,CASSERAGQSSAKNIQYF
TRBV30,TRBD1,once,TRBJ1-5,TGTGCCTGGACCGAGGGGACAGGGGGAAGACAGCCCCAGCATTTT,CAWTEGTGGRQPQHF
TRBV6-1,TRBD1,-,TRBJ1-5,TGTGCCAGCAGTGACGGGCCAGGGGGTCAGCCCCAGCATTTT,CASSDGPGGQPQHF
TRBV5-4,TRBD2,-,TRBJ2-4,TGTGCCAGCAGCTTGGCATTTGGAGCGGGAGGGAGAAGGGACATTCAGTACTTC,CASSLAFGAGGRRDIQYF
TRBV18,TRBD2,-,TRBJ2-7,TGTGCCAGCTCACCGAAAGCGGGACCCTCCTACGAGCAGTACTTC,CASSPKAGPSYEQYF
TRBV5-1,-,-,TRBJ2-7,TGCGCCACCAGGGTAGGGGTTGACTACGAGCAGTACTTC,CATRVGVDYEQYF
TRBV7-6,TRBD2,-,TRBJ2-1,TGTGCCAGCAGCTTCCTAGCGGGAGTGGGGGTTTGGGGGGAGCAGTTCTTC,CASSFLAGVGVWGEQFF
TRBV3-1/TRBV3-2,TRBD2,-,TRBJ2-2,TGTGCCAGCAGCCTTTTAGGGGGGGCTAGCGGGAGGCGAACCGGGGAGCTGTTTTTT,CASSLLGGASGRRTGELFF
TRBV6-7,TRBD2,-,TRBJ2-1,TGTGCCAGCAGTTTCCGGACTAGCGGGATTTCCGTTGGCTCCTACAATGAGCAGTTCTTC,CASSFRTSGISVGSYNEQFF
TRBV25-1,TRBD2,-,TRBJ2-7,TGTGCCAGCCGGGGACTAGCGCCCTCCTACGAGCAGTACTTC,CASRGLAPSYEQYF
TRBV11-2,-,-,TRBJ2-3,TGTGCCAGCAGCTTAGGAGTAGTCTCAGATACGCAGTATTTT,CASSLGVVSDTQYF
TRBV5-1,TRBD2,-,TRBJ2-3,TGCGCCAGCAGCCCAAAACTGACTAGCGGGAGTCATACGCAGTATTTT,CASSPKLTSGSHTQYF